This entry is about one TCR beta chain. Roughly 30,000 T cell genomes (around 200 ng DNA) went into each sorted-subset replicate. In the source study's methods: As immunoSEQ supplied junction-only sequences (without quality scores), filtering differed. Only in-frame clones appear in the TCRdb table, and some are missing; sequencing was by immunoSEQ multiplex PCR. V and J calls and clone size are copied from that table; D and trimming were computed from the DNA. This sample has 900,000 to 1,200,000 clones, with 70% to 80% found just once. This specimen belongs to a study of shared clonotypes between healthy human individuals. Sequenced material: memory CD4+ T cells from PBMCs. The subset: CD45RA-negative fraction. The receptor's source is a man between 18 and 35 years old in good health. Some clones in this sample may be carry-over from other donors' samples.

The CDR3 coding sequence is TGTGCCACCAGCAGAGGCGTGAGTTCCCTCGGAGGAGAGACCCAGTACTTC. This translates into CATSRGVSSLGGETQYF. This rearrangement joins TRBV15 to TRBJ2-5, with D possibly being TRBD2 (5 bases). The CDR3 consists of 17 residues. V was cut by 1 base and J by 4 bases, with 19 bases left in between. Germline V lookup: CDR1 LNHNV, CDR2 YYDKDF (reference sequence).